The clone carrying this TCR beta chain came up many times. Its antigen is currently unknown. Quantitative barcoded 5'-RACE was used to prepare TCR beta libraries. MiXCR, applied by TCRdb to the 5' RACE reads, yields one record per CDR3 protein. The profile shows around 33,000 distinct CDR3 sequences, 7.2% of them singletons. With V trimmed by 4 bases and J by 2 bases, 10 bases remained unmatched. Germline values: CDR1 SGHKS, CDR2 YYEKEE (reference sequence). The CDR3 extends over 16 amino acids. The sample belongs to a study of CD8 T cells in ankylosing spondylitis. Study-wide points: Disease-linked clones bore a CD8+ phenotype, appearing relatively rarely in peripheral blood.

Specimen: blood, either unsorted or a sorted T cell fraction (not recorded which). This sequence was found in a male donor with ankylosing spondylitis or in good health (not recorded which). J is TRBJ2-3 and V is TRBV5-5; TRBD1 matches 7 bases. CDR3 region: CASSPWGQTTTDTQYF. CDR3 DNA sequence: TGTGCCAGCAGCCCCTGGGGACAGACGACCACAGATACGCAGTATTTT.